The 27 T cell receptor beta chains reported below all come from one sample, sequenced in a study of blood T cell repertoires in COVID-19. Assay: immunoSEQ multiplex PCR; the TCRdb copy retains only in-frame clones and omits some. The top ten clones hold about 5% of a sample with 90,000 to 120,000 clones, approximately 80% of them seen once. Sequences were obtained from peripheral blood. The receptors originated from a man between 60 and 75 years old with acute or convalescent COVID-19.

This clone has more than one count but fewer than ten. The rearrangement links TRBV7-3 to TRBJ2-1; 7 bases are shared with TRBD2. Germline assignment: CDR1 SGHTA and CDR2 FQGTGA. The CDR3 runs 18 residues. With 1 base clipped from V and 1 base from J, the junction kept 10 bases outside the gene matches. CDR3 in amino acids: CASSLMGSGDDSYNEQFF. The CDR3 nucleotides read TGTGCCAGCAGCTTAATGGGCAGCGGGGATGATTCCTACAATGAGCAGTTCTTC.

The chain couples TRBV29-1 to TRBJ1-2; no clear D. Per germline, CDR1 SQVTM and CDR2 ANQGSEA. V lost 6 bases, J lost 3 bases, and 14 bases lay in between. The CDR3 covers 13 residues. In nucleotides, the CDR3 is TGCAGCGTAACAATAACCGGGGACTATGGCTACACCTTC. This gives the protein CSVTITGDYGYTF.

This sequence joins TRBV3-1 (or the pseudogene TRBV3-2) and TRBJ1-3; no definite D call. Trimming took off 0 bases at V and 7 bases at J, with 10 bases between the two ends. The CDR3 spans 14 residues. CDR1 is LGHDT, CDR2 YNNKEL, per germline (reference sequence). Here the CDR3 DNA reads TGTGCCAGCAGCCAAGATCCCAGGCAGAACACCATATATTTT. Its protein is CASSQDPRQNTIYF.

The genes are TRBV12-3 or TRBV12-4 and TRBJ1-2; D gene unclear. The V gene lost 2 bases and the J gene lost 4 bases, with 5 bases spanning the gap. The CDR3 is 12 residues long. The CDR3 nucleotides read TGTGCCAGCAGTTTAACCGGCTATGGCTACACCTTC. Its protein product is CASSLTGYGYTF.

Only one count was recorded for this clone. The V and J genes are TRBV18 and TRBJ2-1; D is ambiguous. The germline V gene encodes CDR1 KGHSH and CDR2 LQKENI. Trimming cost V 0 bases and J 10 bases, with 10 bases left between them. There are 13 residues in the CDR3. CDR3 protein: CASSPPGLGEQFF. The DNA of the CDR3 is TGTGCCAGCTCACCACCGGGTCTAGGCGAGCAGTTCTTC.

The V gene is TRBV7-2, the J gene TRBJ2-7, with TRBD1 matching 8 bases. There are 15 residues in the CDR3. Unmatched junction bases numbered 8, after V lost 5 bases and J lost 2 bases. CDR1 is SGHTA, CDR2 FQGNSA, per germline. DNA for the CDR3: TGTGCCAGCAGCCCGGACAGGGTAAAGGCCTACGAGCAGTACTTC. It specifies CASSPDRVKAYEQYF.

V gene TRBV11-2 combines with J gene TRBJ2-5; 7 nucleotides agree with TRBD1. V dropped 5 bases and J dropped 3; count of bases not matched to a gene: 3. CDR1 and CDR2 from the germline V gene are SGHAT and FQNNGV. The CDR3 length is 13 residues. CDR3 protein: CASSRGTEETQYF. DNA for the CDR3: TGTGCCAGCAGCAGGGGGACAGAAGAGACCCAGTACTTC. The full variable domain, with the rest looked up from reference TRBV11-2 and TRBJ2-5, is EAGVAQSPRYKIIEKRQSVAFWCNPISGHATLYWYQQILGQGPKLLIQFQNNGVVDDSQLPKDRFSAERLKGVDSTLKIQPAKLEDSAVYLCASSRGTEETQYFGPGTRLLVL.

The chain carries TRBV28 and TRBJ1-4, with TRBD1 identical over 9 bases. The CDR3 extends over 15 amino acids. Germline lookup yields CDR1 MDHEN and CDR2 SYDVKM. Unmatched junction bases numbered 7, after V lost 5 bases and J lost 6 bases. The CDR3 DNA reads TGTGCCAGCAGTGGACCGGGACAGGGTGATGAAAAACTGTTTTTT. Translated, it gives CASSGPGQGDEKLFF.

V is TRBV12-5 and J is TRBJ1-6, with D perhaps matching TRBD1 (6 bases). The germline V gene encodes CDR1 LGHNT and CDR2 FRNRAP. The germline V and J ends were trimmed by 4 bases and 9 bases, with 19 bases remaining between them. The CDR3 runs to 16 residues. Here the CDR3 DNA reads TGTGCTAGTGGTTCACCCCTACAGGGTATGGTTTCACCCCTCCACTTT. This translates into CASGSPLQGMVSPLHF.

This chain links TRBV6-5 with TRBJ2-7; 9 nucleotides match TRBD1. CDR1 is MNHEY, CDR2 SVGAGI, per germline. V dropped 6 bases and J dropped 4; count of bases not matched to a gene: 10. CDR3 length equals 15 residues. The CDR3 is CASSSPDRGIYEQYF. CDR3 in DNA: TGTGCCAGCAGCTCTCCCGACAGGGGGATATACGAGCAGTACTTC.

This chain links TRBV5-1 with TRBJ2-1; 8 bases fit TRBD1. V lost 3 bases, J lost 4 bases, and 6 bases stayed unmatched. This CDR3 has 15 amino acids. Germline values: CDR1 SGHRS, CDR2 YFSETQ. The CDR3 sequence: CASSSQGGRYNEQFF. CDR3 DNA sequence: TGCGCCAGCAGCTCACAGGGGGGTAGATACAATGAGCAGTTCTTC.

This chain connects TRBV7-9 to TRBJ1-4; TRBD1 matches at 10 bases. V lost 5 bases and J lost 15; bases outside the gene matches: 3. Germline V gene lookup returns CDR1 SEHNR and CDR2 FQNEAQ (reference sequence). The CDR3 contains 11 residues. CDR3 bases: TGTGCCAGCAGCGTAGGGACAGGGGTGTTTTTT. The encoded protein is CASSVGTGVFF.

The genes are TRBV7-9 and TRBJ2-1; D is uncertain. The V and J ends lost 5 bases and 7 bases respectively, with 9 bases between them. The CDR3 runs to 12 residues. Germline CDR1 SEHNR, CDR2 FQNEAQ (reference sequence). In DNA form, the CDR3 reads TGTGCCAGCAGCCCCACACAGAATGAGCAGTTCTTC. Protein: CASSPTQNEQFF.

The chain joins TRBV14 to TRBJ1-6, with D uncertain. Germline-derived CDR1 and CDR2 are SGHDN and FVKESK. CDR3 length equals 14 residues. With 1 base removed from V and 4 bases from J, the gap between germline ends came to 5 bases. The CDR3 region is CASSQGEYNSPLHF. For the CDR3, the DNA is TGTGCCAGCAGCCAAGGAGAGTATAATTCACCCCTCCACTTT.

This clone was found a few times. The chain links TRBV4-1 to TRBJ1-5; D is ambiguous. The CDR3 has 18 amino acids. Germline CDR1 is MGHRA and CDR2 is YSYEKL. Trimming shortened V by 1 base and J by 2 bases, and 18 bases separated the two germline ends. CDR3 residues: CASSQGNKLGFGNQPQHF. CDR3 nucleotides: TGCGCCAGCAGCCAAGGAAATAAACTAGGGTTTGGCAATCAGCCCCAGCATTTT.

The chain has TRBV6-5 and TRBJ2-7; D is perhaps TRBD2 (6 bases). V lost 7 bases, J lost 2 bases, and 18 bases lay in between. The germline gives CDR1 MNHEY, CDR2 SVGAGI. The CDR3 covers 15 residues. The CDR3 bases are TGTGCCAGCATGTCTCGGCGGGATAACCCCTACGAGCAGTACTTC. Translating gives CASMSRRDNPYEQYF.

The J gene is TRBJ1-2, the V gene TRBV30; a possible D gene is TRBD1 (5 bases). The ends were cut back, 6 bases at V and 0 bases at J, with 14 bases in the middle. The CDR3 has 14 residues. CDR1 and CDR2 from the germline V gene are GTSNPN and SVGIG (reference sequence). The CDR3: CACPRRGANYGYTF. In DNA form, the CDR3 reads TGTGCCTGTCCAAGGAGGGGAGCTAACTATGGCTACACCTTC.

The chain carries TRBV7-9 and TRBJ1-3, with 12 bases identical to TRBD1. V lost 2 bases, J lost 4 bases, and 12 bases stayed unmatched. The CDR3 spans 19 residues. From germline, CDR1 is SEHNR and CDR2 FQNEAQ (reference sequence). CDR3 coding DNA: TGTGCCAGCAGCTTACGGACGCCGGGACAGGGGGCGCGGGGAAACACCATATATTTT. It encodes CASSLRTPGQGARGNTIYF.

This chain's CDR3 is CASSRDRLNTEAFF. The DNA of the CDR3 is TGTGCCAGCTCACGGGACAGGTTGAACACTGAAGCTTTCTTT. The rearrangement uses TRBV18 and TRBJ1-1; 8 bases line up with TRBD1. In germline, CDR1 is KGHSH, CDR2 LQKENI. Trimming took 4 bases from V and 0 from J; bases not matched to a gene: 1. The CDR3 length is 14 residues.

This clone was detected only a few times. The V gene is TRBV7-9, the J gene TRBJ1-2; perhaps TRBD1 as D (5 bases). Germline V CDR1 and CDR2: SEHNR, FQNEAQ (reference sequence). Trimming pared 5 bases from V and 4 bases from J, leaving 8 bases between. This CDR3 contains 12 residues. The CDR3 loop reads CASSRDSYGYTF. CDR3 in DNA: TGTGCCAGCAGCAGAGACAGCTATGGCTACACCTTC.

V usage is TRBV11-3 and J usage is TRBJ2-2, with no clear D. Germline-derived CDR1 and CDR2 are SGHNT and YENEEA. This CDR3 spans 14 amino acids. V lost 5 bases and J 1 base, leaving 8 bases between the germline ends. The CDR3 region is CASSPVGNTGELFF. The DNA of the CDR3 is TGTGCCAGCAGCCCGGTCGGGAACACCGGGGAGCTGTTTTTT.

The chain uses TRBV28 and TRBJ1-2; 10 bases are shared with TRBD1. V trimming: 10 bases; J trimming: 3 bases; junction bases outside the gene matches: 8. The CDR3 contains 14 residues. From germline, CDR1 is MDHEN and CDR2 SYDVKM. The CDR3 here is CATLTGGAYYGYTF. The CDR3 DNA reads TGTGCCACCCTGACAGGGGGCGCCTACTATGGCTACACCTTC.

As regards this clone: Mismatch with germline at one junction end may stem from a read error. The gene calls are TRBV7-7 and TRBJ2-1; 8 nucleotides match TRBD2. The CDR3 spans 15 residues. From germline, CDR1 is SSHAT and CDR2 FNYEAQ (reference sequence). CDR3 nucleotide sequence: TGTGCTAGCAGCGCCGGGACTAGTCATGGAAATGAGCAGTTCTTC. It yields the protein CASSAGTSHGNEQFF.

This chain joins TRBV19 and TRBJ1-2; tentatively, D is TRBD1 (6 bases). Germline CDR1 is LNHDA and CDR2 is SQIVND (reference sequence). The CDR3 loop spans 13 amino acids. V shed 0 bases and J shed 8 bases, with 10 bases lying between them. CDR3 region: CASSIEQGRGYTF. The CDR3 bases are TGTGCCAGTAGTATAGAACAGGGTAGGGGCTACACCTTC.

The chain links TRBV5-4 to TRBJ1-3; D may be TRBD1 (5 bases). Deletions cut 3 bases from V and 8 bases from J, with 15 bases between. CDR3 length equals 14 residues. Germline CDR1 is SGHNT and CDR2 is YYREEE (reference sequence). CDR3 DNA sequence: TGTGCCAGCAGCTCAGGGATTCCGGCGGACACCATATATTTT. Its translation: CASSSGIPADTIYF.

This clone has only a few counts. The CDR3 here is CASSPQLLTSTQYF. In DNA form, the CDR3 reads TGTGCCAGCAGCCCTCAACTATTAACGAGTACGCAGTATTTT. The chain recombines TRBV9 with TRBJ2-3; D remains ambiguous. Trimming removed 4 bases at V and 8 bases at J, with 17 bases between. Per the germline V gene, CDR1 is SGDLS and CDR2 is YYNGEE. The CDR3 has 14 amino acids.

The CDR3 sequence is CASRQGSNSPLHF. DNA for the CDR3: TGCGCCAGCCGACAGGGTTCTAATTCACCCCTCCACTTT. This chain joins TRBV5-1 and TRBJ1-6; 7 nucleotides match TRBD1. There are 13 residues in the CDR3. With V trimmed by 7 bases and J by 6 bases, 4 bases remained unmatched. Looked up from germline, CDR1 is SGHRS and CDR2 is YFSETQ. The variable domain in full, completed from reference TRBV5-1 and TRBJ1-6, reads KAGVTQTPRYLIKTRGQQVTLSCSPISGHRSVSWYQQTPGQGLQFLFEYFSETQRNKGNFPGRFSGRQFSNSRSEMNVSTLELGDSALYLCASRQGSNSPLHFGNGTRLTVT.